The 21 T cell receptor beta chains below all came from one sample that was sequenced in a study of CD8 T cells in Susac syndrome. Random hexamers were used to reverse transcribe the RNA input (about 0.5 to 1 ug). One entry per CDR3 protein results from TCRdb running MiXCR on the immunoSEQ multiplex PCR reads. This sample has about 150,000 distinct CDR3 sequences, with nearly 97% found just once. What was sequenced was CD8+ T cells from PBMCs. Every receptor here comes from a human donor with multiple sclerosis.

The gene calls are TRBV29-1 and TRBJ2-7; D assignment may be TRBD1 or TRBD2 (5 bases each). The CDR3 runs 12 residues. Looked up from germline, CDR1 is SQVTM and CDR2 is ANQGSEA. Deletions cut 8 bases from V and 2 bases from J, with 13 bases between. Here the CDR3 DNA reads TGCAGCTCCAGGGACGGCACCTACGAGCAGTACTTC. This codes for CSSRDGTYEQYF.

J is TRBJ1-1 and V is TRBV29-1; D unclear. Trimming left V 5 bases short and J 11 bases short, with 18 bases between. Germline V lookup: CDR1 SQVTM, CDR2 ANQGSEA. This CDR3 region has 12 residues. Here the CDR3 DNA reads TGCAGCGTTCTAGGGATTGGAAGATGGGCTTTCTTT. Its protein product is CSVLGIGRWAFF.

This clonotype was recorded once. The chain has TRBV19 and TRBJ2-1, with 7 bases fitting TRBD1. This CDR3 has 13 residues. V lost 4 bases and J lost 9; bases outside the gene matches: 6. Germline V gives CDR1 LNHDA, CDR2 SQIVND (reference sequence). CDR3 in DNA: TGTGCCAGTAGTAGGACAGGAGGAGGTGAGCAGTTCTTC. It translates to CASSRTGGGEQFF.

The chain links TRBV20-1 to TRBJ2-5; D is possibly TRBD2 (5 bases). The CDR3 totals 14 residues. Germline CDR1 DFQATT, CDR2 SNEGSKA (reference sequence). V was cut by 7 bases and J by 2 bases, with 17 bases left in between. The CDR3 DNA reads as TGCAGTGTCCAACGGCCCCGGGGACAAGAGACCCAGTACTTC. Its protein is CSVQRPRGQETQYF.

V gene TRBV30 combines with J gene TRBJ2-7, with TRBD2 matching over 14 bases. The CDR3 loop spans 17 amino acids. Germline V gene lookup returns CDR1 GTSNPN and CDR2 SVGIG (reference sequence). V was clipped by 1 base and J by 1 base; unmatched bases: 6. CDR3 loop: CAWSGTGLAGESYEQYF. The CDR3 bases are TGTGCCTGGAGTGGAACGGGACTAGCGGGGGAATCCTACGAGCAGTACTTC.

A single count supports this clonotype. V is TRBV15 and J is TRBJ1-2; 9 bases line up with TRBD1. Germline V gives CDR1 LNHNV, CDR2 YYDKDF (reference sequence). This CDR3 comprises 14 residues. V shed 4 bases and J 6 bases; nucleotides not matched to a gene: 6. The CDR3 DNA reads TGTGCCACCAGCACCCAGGGACAGGGAAATGGCTACACCTTC. This encodes CATSTQGQGNGYTF. The entire variable domain, with the rest obtained from reference TRBV15 and TRBJ1-2, is as follows: DAMVIQNPRYQVTQFGKPVTLSCSQTLNHNVMYWYQQKSSQAPKLLFHYYDKDFNNEADTPDNFQSRRPNTSFCFLDIRSPGLGDTAMYLCATSTQGQGNGYTFGSGTRLTVV.

The gene calls are TRBV5-4 and TRBJ2-1, with 9 bases identical to TRBD1. This CDR3 has 14 residues. Per the germline V gene, CDR1 is SGHNT and CDR2 is YYREEE (reference sequence). The CDR3 here is CAYEGTGSYNEQFF. Written as DNA, the CDR3 is TGTGCATACGAAGGGACAGGGTCCTACAATGAGCAGTTCTTC.

The chain carries TRBV2 and TRBJ2-2, with 7 bases that match TRBD1. The CDR3 is 14 amino acids. Germline V gene sequence: CDR1 SNHLY, CDR2 FYNNEI. With 9 bases clipped from V and 3 bases from J, the junction kept 7 bases outside the gene matches. The CDR3 DNA reads TGTGCCAGAAACAGGGGTATGGACACCGGGGAGCTGTTTTTT. Translation: CARNRGMDTGELFF.

The V call is TRBV4-1, the J call TRBJ1-5, with a weak D call TRBD1 (6 bases). The CDR3 is made up of 15 amino acids. From germline, CDR1 is MGHRA and CDR2 YSYEKL. Trimming cost V 4 bases and J 5 bases, with 15 bases left between them. The CDR3 DNA reads TGCGCCAGCAGCCGGTACGGGGGCTCGGATCAGCCCCAGCATTTT. This codes for CASSRYGGSDQPQHF.

The rearrangement links TRBV3-1 to TRBJ2-1, with a weak D call TRBD2 (6 bases). CDR1 LGHDT and CDR2 YNNKEL come from the germline V gene (reference sequence). The CDR3 has 17 amino acids. V dropped 3 bases and J dropped 2 bases, with 17 bases sitting between them. The CDR3, as DNA: TGTGCCAGCAGCCAGGAAGGGCGGGGAGGCGCCTACAATGAGCAGTTCTTC. This codes for CASSQEGRGGAYNEQFF.

The V and J genes are TRBV5-4 and TRBJ1-2; D is possibly TRBD1 (5 bases). The ends were cut back, 0 bases at V and 3 bases at J, with 9 bases in the middle. Germline V gene data show CDR1 as SGHNT and CDR2 as YYREEE (reference sequence). CDR3 length: 14 amino acids. The CDR3: CASSLAAGDYGYTF. CDR3 nucleotides: TGTGCCAGCAGCTTGGCCGCGGGGGACTATGGCTACACCTTC.

This clonotype was detected only a few times. The V call is TRBV9, the J call TRBJ1-5; D is perhaps TRBD1 (6 bases). CDR3 length equals 14 residues. The germline CDR1 and CDR2 sequences are SGDLS and YYNGEE. Trimming took 0 bases from V and 2 from J, leaving 6 bases between them. In DNA form, the CDR3 reads TGTGCCAGCAGCGTAGAGGGGGGCAATCAGCCCCAGCATTTT. It is translated as CASSVEGGNQPQHF.

The chain recombines TRBV5-4 with TRBJ1-1, with no clear D. CDR1 and CDR2 (germline): SGHNT, YYREEE (reference sequence). The CDR3 contains 13 residues. Trimming took off 1 base at V and 6 bases at J, with 10 bases between the two ends. CDR3 nucleotide sequence: TGTGCCAGCAGCTTGATGGGCGGCGCTGAAGCTTTCTTT. Translating gives CASSLMGGAEAFF.

The rearrangement uses TRBV12-3 or TRBV12-4 and TRBJ1-5, with 7 positions matching TRBD1. V dropped 6 bases and J dropped 6; count of bases not matched to a gene: 8. This CDR3 is built from 14 residues. For the CDR3, the DNA is TGTGCCAGCAGCCACGGGACAGTAGGTCAGCCCCAGCATTTT. Protein product: CASSHGTVGQPQHF.

A remark on this clonotype: An end of the junction differs from the germline gene, which may be a read error. The CDR3 region is CSVEGQGEQYF. The CDR3 nucleotides are TGCAGCGTCGAAGGACAGGGCGAGCAGTACTTC. The V call is TRBV29-1, the J call TRBJ2-7; 8 bases line up with TRBD1. Per the germline V gene, CDR1 is SQVTM and CDR2 is ANQGSEA. CDR3 size: 11 residues.

This rearrangement joins TRBV27 to TRBJ2-1; 7 bases line up with TRBD2. With V trimmed by 3 bases and J by 6 bases, 11 bases remained unmatched. Germline CDR1 MNHEY, CDR2 SMNVEV (reference sequence). CDR3 length: 16 amino acids. CDR3 in amino acids: CASSFRGTTSVNEQFF. CDR3 nucleotides: TGTGCCAGCAGTTTCCGGGGGACTACCAGCGTCAATGAGCAGTTCTTC.

The chain employs TRBV12-3 or TRBV12-4 and TRBJ1-2; 7 bases match TRBD1. The CDR3 is 14 amino acids. V shed 7 bases, J shed 2 bases, and the junction held 7 bases outside the gene matches. CDR3 bases: TGTGCCAGCACCGCGACAGGGACCAACTATGGCTACACCTTC. Its protein is CASTATGTNYGYTF.

The rearrangement uses TRBV4-1 and TRBJ2-3, with 8 nucleotides matching TRBD1. The CDR3 has 16 amino acids. In germline, CDR1 is MGHRA, CDR2 YSYEKL. The V gene end was trimmed by 1 base and the J gene end by 3 bases; junction bases not matched to a gene: 6. The CDR3 DNA sequence: TGCGCCAGCAGCCAAGCCCGACAGGGGCCAACAGATACGCAGTATTTT. Its translation is CASSQARQGPTDTQYF.

This chain joins TRBV30 and TRBJ2-3, with D possibly being TRBD1 or TRBD2 (5 bases each). Trimming shortened V by 4 bases and J by 2 bases, and 10 bases separated the two germline ends. The CDR3 runs to 13 residues. In germline, CDR1 is GTSNPN, CDR2 SVGIG (reference sequence). Here the CDR3 reads CAWTYGATDTQYF. CDR3 nucleotides: TGTGCCTGGACTTACGGGGCCACAGATACGCAGTATTTT.

The chain uses TRBV27 and TRBJ2-1; D may match TRBD1 or TRBD2 (5 bases each). V was clipped by 4 bases and J by 3 bases, with 13 bases between them. Germline V gene lookup returns CDR1 MNHEY and CDR2 SMNVEV (reference sequence). CDR3 length equals 15 residues. As DNA, the CDR3 is TGTGCCAGCAGTTCCGGGACGAGTAGCTACAATGAGCAGTTCTTC. Its translation: CASSSGTSSYNEQFF.

This chain joins TRBV7-9 and TRBJ2-7; D is ambiguous. The CDR3 covers 12 residues. Germline loops: CDR1 SEHNR, CDR2 FQNEAQ (reference sequence). The V and J ends lost 3 bases and 4 bases respectively, with 7 bases between them. The CDR3 loop reads CASSFSPYEQYV. CDR3 DNA sequence: TGTGCCAGCAGCTTTTCACCATACGAGCAGTACGTC.